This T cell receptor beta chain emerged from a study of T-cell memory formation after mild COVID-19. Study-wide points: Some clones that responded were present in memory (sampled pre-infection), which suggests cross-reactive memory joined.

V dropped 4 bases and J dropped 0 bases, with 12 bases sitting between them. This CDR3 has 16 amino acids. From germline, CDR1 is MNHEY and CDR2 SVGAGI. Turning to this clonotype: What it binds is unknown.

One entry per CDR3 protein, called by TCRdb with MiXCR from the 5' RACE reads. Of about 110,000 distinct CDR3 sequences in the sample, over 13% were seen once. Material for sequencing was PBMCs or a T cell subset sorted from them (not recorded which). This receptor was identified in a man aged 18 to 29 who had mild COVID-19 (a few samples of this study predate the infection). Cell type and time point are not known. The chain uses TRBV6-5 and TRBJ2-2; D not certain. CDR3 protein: CASSWSIGANTGELFF. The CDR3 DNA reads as TGTGCCAGCAGTTGGAGCATAGGCGCGAACACCGGGGAGCTGTTTTTT.